The 25 T cell receptor beta chains presented below share a single source sample, sequenced in a study of vaccination and CD4 T cells after COVID-19. These receptors lack a known antigen. Once obtained from cultured CD4+ T cells, the DNA was sequenced using the Oncomine TCR Beta short-read assay. From the PCR reads, TCRdb called clonotypes with MiXCR, one entry per CDR3 protein. Of some 22,000 distinct CDR3 sequences listed, about 62% were seen once; the top ten hold roughly 23%. Treatment of the sample: roughly nine-day PBMC culture with coronavirus spike peptide pools or control peptides (ViraFEST assay). This material consisted of CD4+ T cells from blood, cultured in vitro, taken before SARS-CoV-2 vaccination. These receptors were collected from a human donor who received a COVID-19 vaccine.

The rearrangement joins TRBV30 to TRBJ2-4; D is ambiguous. Germline-derived CDR1 and CDR2 are GTSNPN and SVGIG (reference sequence). Trimming left V 0 bases short and J 0 bases short, with 9 bases between. This CDR3 is 15 amino acids long. Written as DNA, the CDR3 is TGTGCCTGGAGTGTTTTAGGATTAGCCAAAAACATTCAGTACTTC. Its translation: CAWSVLGLAKNIQYF.

This clonotype was counted a single time. In DNA form, the CDR3 reads TGTGCCAGCTCACCCGGCAGGGGGGACACTGAAGCTTTCTTT. It encodes CASSPGRGDTEAFF. This chain uses TRBV18 with TRBJ1-1; 7 nucleotides agree with TRBD1. The V and J ends lost 3 bases and 3 bases, in that order; junction bases with no gene match: 4. The germline CDR1 and CDR2 sequences are KGHSH and LQKENI. This CDR3 comprises 14 residues. The whole variable domain, filled in from reference TRBV18 and TRBJ1-1, reads NAGVMQNPRHLVRRRGQEARLRCSPMKGHSHVYWYRQLPEEGLKFMVYLQKENIIDESGMPKERFSAEFPKEGPSILRIQQVVRGDSAAYFCASSPGRGDTEAFFGQGTRLTVV.

This clonotype was seen only a few times. The rearrangement uses TRBV27 and TRBJ1-5; 8 nucleotides line up with TRBD1. CDR3 length equals 16 residues. J gave up 0 bases and V 6 bases, and 7 bases lay outside the gene matches. CDR1 and CDR2 from the germline V gene are MNHEY and SMNVEV (reference sequence). The DNA of the CDR3 is TGTGCCAGCAGGACAGGGGCATTGAATAGCAATCAGCCCCAGCATTTT. This translates into CASRTGALNSNQPQHF.

This chain links TRBV19 with TRBJ1-2; 8 bases map to TRBD1. Unmatched junction bases numbered 5, after V lost 4 bases and J lost 4 bases. The CDR3 is made up of 14 amino acids. Germline V gives CDR1 LNHDA, CDR2 SQIVND (reference sequence). In DNA form, the CDR3 reads TGTGCCAGTAGTACACCAGGGGGCGCCTATGGCTACACCTTC. The encoded protein is CASSTPGGAYGYTF.

Only a few counts were recorded for this clonotype. This sequence joins TRBV7-6 and TRBJ2-7; no firm D call. Trimming removed 0 bases from V and 7 bases from J, with 13 bases in between. Germline-derived CDR1 and CDR2 are SGHVS and FNYEAQ. The CDR3 spans 14 residues. CDR3 region: CASSLARPPGEQYF. CDR3 nucleotide sequence: TGTGCCAGCAGCTTAGCGAGACCCCCCGGGGAGCAGTACTTC.

V usage is TRBV5-1 and J usage is TRBJ1-3, with TRBD1 matching over 7 bases. CDR3 length: 17 amino acids. Germline trimming cut 3 bases from V and 1 base from J; bases unmatched to any gene: 10. Per germline, CDR1 SGHRS and CDR2 YFSETQ. The CDR3: CASSYRVGTASGNTIYF. In DNA form, the CDR3 reads TGCGCCAGCAGCTACAGAGTCGGGACAGCATCTGGAAACACCATATATTTT.

The rearrangement links TRBV10-3 to TRBJ1-2; TRBD1 is a possible D gene (6 bases). V shed 6 bases and J shed 4 bases, with 18 bases lying between them. The CDR3 length is 15 residues. CDR1 is ENHRY, CDR2 SYGVKD, per germline. In DNA form, the CDR3 reads TGTGCCATCAGCAAAGGGACAAGGGAAACCTATGGCTACACCTTC. Translation gives CAISKGTRETYGYTF.

This chain links TRBV7-9 with TRBJ2-2, with 9 bases matching TRBD1. This CDR3 contains 15 residues. Germline-derived CDR1 and CDR2 are SEHNR and FQNEAQ (reference sequence). After removal of 3 bases from V and 6 bases from J, the junction contained 5 bases not matched to a gene. The CDR3 sequence: CASSFGQGISGELFF. In DNA, the CDR3 is TGTGCCAGCAGCTTCGGACAGGGGATCTCCGGGGAGCTGTTTTTT.

The chain carries TRBV2 and TRBJ2-1; 9 nucleotides match TRBD2. Germline V gene sequence: CDR1 SNHLY, CDR2 FYNNEI. The length of the CDR3 is 16 residues. The ends lost 1 base at V and 7 bases at J; junction bases unmatched: 8. Written as DNA, the CDR3 is TGTGCCAGCAGTGAAGATGGCGGGGGGGCCGGGAATGAGCAGTTCTTC. Amino acids: CASSEDGGGAGNEQFF.

This chain uses TRBV20-1 with TRBJ1-2; 10 nucleotides align to TRBD1. The J segment lost 2 bases and the V segment lost 6 bases, leaving 3 bases of the junction unmatched. CDR3 size: 13 residues. CDR1 is DFQATT and CDR2 is SNEGSKA in the germline V gene (reference sequence). CDR3 coding DNA: TGCAGTGCACCGGGACAGGGGAACTATGGCTACACCTTC. As protein: CSAPGQGNYGYTF.

The chain employs TRBV7-2 and TRBJ1-1; D perhaps matches TRBD1 (6 bases). V lost 0 bases, J lost 2 bases, and 10 bases lay in between. Germline V CDR1 and CDR2: SGHTA, FQGNSA. CDR3 length: 15 amino acids. As DNA, the CDR3 is TGTGCCAGCAGCTTAGCACCAGGGGCCAACACTGAAGCTTTCTTT. Encoded protein: CASSLAPGANTEAFF.

The V gene is TRBV20-1, the J gene TRBJ1-3; D is ambiguous. Trimming stripped 0 bases from V and 12 bases from J, with 12 bases between. Germline lookup yields CDR1 DFQATT and CDR2 SNEGSKA (reference sequence). This CDR3 comprises 12 residues. CDR3 DNA: TGCAGTGCTAGAGATCCTACAGAGGACATATATTTT. This gives the protein CSARDPTEDIYF.

CDR3 region: CASSQDRVNTIYF. The CDR3 DNA is TGTGCCAGCAGCCAAGACAGGGTGAACACCATATATTTT. The chain couples TRBV7-6 to TRBJ1-3, with 7 bases identical to TRBD1. V shed 5 bases, J shed 7 bases, and the junction held 5 bases outside the gene matches. This CDR3 comprises 13 residues. CDR1 SGHVS and CDR2 FNYEAQ come from the germline V gene.

In this sample, this clonotype turned up a few times. The genes are TRBV30 and TRBJ1-2, with unresolved D. The V end lost 4 bases, the J end lost 1 base, and 10 bases lay between the germline ends. This CDR3 region has 13 residues. The germline CDR1 and CDR2 sequences are GTSNPN and SVGIG (reference sequence). CDR3 in amino acids: CAWTDIINYGYTF. CDR3 coding DNA: TGTGCCTGGACAGACATAATTAACTATGGCTACACCTTC.

Here the CDR3 DNA reads TGTGCCAGCAGCTTTGAAGGATCTGGTTCACCCCTCCACTTT. This gives the protein CASSFEGSGSPLHF. V gene TRBV7-2 combines with J gene TRBJ1-6; no definite D call. CDR1 is SGHTA and CDR2 is FQGNSA in the germline V gene. V lost 3 bases and J lost 9, with 12 bases in between. The CDR3 has 14 residues. The full variable domain, rest sourced from reference TRBV7-2 and TRBJ1-6, is GAGVSQSPSNKVTEKGKDVELRCDPISGHTALYWYRQSLGQGLEFLIYFQGNSAPDKSGLPSDRFSAERTGGSVSTLTIQRTQQEDSAVYLCASSFEGSGSPLHFGNGTRLTVT.

The chain recombines TRBV6-1 with TRBJ1-3, with unresolved D. Germline CDR1 MNHNS, CDR2 SASEGT. The CDR3 covers 15 residues. The germline V and J ends were trimmed by 5 bases and 0 bases, with 11 bases remaining between them. CDR3 loop: CASSQQPHSGNTIYF. As DNA, the CDR3 is TGTGCCAGCAGTCAACAACCGCACTCTGGAAACACCATATATTTT.

The CDR3 reads CASSFWGPEETQYF. CDR3 coding DNA: TGTGCCAGCAGCTTTTGGGGGCCCGAAGAGACCCAGTACTTC. This rearrangement joins TRBV7-9 to TRBJ2-5; maybe TRBD1 (6 bases). The CDR3 runs 14 residues. Germline V lookup: CDR1 SEHNR, CDR2 FQNEAQ (reference sequence). The ends were cut back, 3 bases at V and 3 bases at J, with 11 bases in the middle.

This clonotype was counted a single time. The V call is TRBV7-2, the J call TRBJ1-2; 10 bases fit TRBD1. Germline-derived CDR1 and CDR2 are SGHTA and FQGNSA. The CDR3 totals 15 residues. V was pared by 5 bases and J by 5 bases, with 8 bases of the junction left unmatched. CDR3 residues: CASSQERTGGYGYTF. CDR3 coding DNA: TGTGCCAGCAGCCAAGAGCGGACAGGGGGGTATGGCTACACCTTC.

This chain joins TRBV19 and TRBJ1-5; a possible D gene is TRBD1 (6 bases). The CDR3 is made up of 16 amino acids. Trimming removed 3 bases at V and 9 bases at J, with 21 bases between. Looked up from germline, CDR1 is LNHDA and CDR2 is SQIVND (reference sequence). The CDR3 bases are TGTGCCAGTAGTATTCAATCAGGACAGCTACTCCGGCCCCAGCATTTT. It encodes CASSIQSGQLLRPQHF. The whole variable domain, remainder taken from reference TRBV19 and TRBJ1-5, is DGGITQSPKYLFRKEGQNVTLSCEQNLNHDAMYWYRQDPGQGLRLIYYSQIVNDFQKGDIAEGYSVSREKKESFPLTVTSAQKNPTAFYLCASSIQSGQLLRPQHFGDGTRLSIL.

V and J are TRBV20-1 and TRBJ2-7; D is perhaps TRBD1 (5 bases). The V gene's germline CDR1 is DFQATT and CDR2 SNEGSKA (reference sequence). This CDR3 spans 13 amino acids. The V gene lost 6 bases and the J gene lost 3 bases, with 15 bases spanning the gap. The CDR3 DNA reads TGCAGTGCGGGTAGGGGCAGTTACTACGAGCAGTACTTC. It translates to CSAGRGSYYEQYF.

The CDR3 DNA sequence: TGTGCCAGTAGTATAGATCCCAGGGTCAAGGGCCAGCCCCAGCATTTT. Amino acids: CASSIDPRVKGQPQHF. This sequence joins TRBV19 and TRBJ1-5; D possibly corresponds to TRBD1 (5 bases). Germline V gives CDR1 LNHDA, CDR2 SQIVND (reference sequence). The germline V and J ends were trimmed by 0 bases and 7 bases, with 16 bases remaining between them. CDR3 length equals 16 residues.

The V and J genes are TRBV12-3 or TRBV12-4 and TRBJ1-1; D ambiguous. V was trimmed by 2 bases and J by 6 bases, leaving 10 bases between them. This CDR3 has 13 residues. The DNA for the CDR3 is TGTGCCAGCAGTTTAAGGCGCGCGCCTGAAGCTTTCTTT. Translation: CASSLRRAPEAFF.

This clonotype showed up just a few times. The CDR3, as DNA: TGTGCCAGCAGTAAAGGACAGGGGAAGCAGCCCCAGCATTTT. This translates into CASSKGQGKQPQHF. The chain joins TRBV2 to TRBJ1-5, with TRBD1 matching over 9 bases. There are 14 residues in the CDR3. Germline CDR1 reads SNHLY; CDR2 reads FYNNEI. Germline trimming cut 5 bases from V and 7 bases from J; bases unmatched to any gene: 6.

The chain has TRBV24-1 and TRBJ1-2, with 10 bases that match TRBD1. The CDR3 extends over 14 amino acids. In germline, CDR1 is KGHDR, CDR2 SFDVKD. With 3 bases clipped from V and 8 bases from J, the junction kept 5 bases outside the gene matches. CDR3 in amino acids: CATSDPGQGGGYTF. As DNA, the CDR3 is TGTGCCACCAGTGATCCTGGACAGGGGGGAGGCTACACCTTC.

The J gene is TRBJ1-1, the V gene TRBV12-3 or TRBV12-4; D unclear. The length of the CDR3 is 12 residues. The V and J ends lost 6 bases and 3 bases respectively, with 8 bases between them. The CDR3 nucleotides read TGTGCCAGCAGGCCGTCCGACACTGAAGCTTTCTTT. Its translation: CASRPSDTEAFF.